Listed below are T cell receptor beta chains from one sample, sequenced in a study of human T cells and chemical hapten exposure. From the 5' RACE reads, TCRdb called clonotypes with MiXCR, one entry per CDR3 protein. The sample lists about 110,000 distinct CDR3 sequences; roughly 19% were seen once. Source of these receptors: a human donor in good health. Both conserved end residues are part of each CDR3. Each record gives: V gene, D gene, clone size, J gene, CDR3 protein, CDR3 DNA. A D gene is named only where the DNA matches it firmly. Size values are once, few and many counts, or a class for expanded clones, and some rows have none.

TRBV5-4	.	.	TRBJ2-5	CASSRIKETQYF	TGTGCCAGCAGCAGAATAAAAGAGACCCAGTACTTC
TRBV6-6	TRBD1	.	TRBJ1-1	CASGGQGWTEAFF	TGTGCCAGTGGAGGACAGGGTTGGACTGAAGCTTTCTTT
TRBV7-9	TRBD2	.	TRBJ2-5	CASSLALAGVETQYF	TGTGCCAGCAGCTTAGCGCTAGCGGGAGTAGAGACCCAGTACTTC
TRBV6-5	TRBD2	few	TRBJ2-2	CASSYYGGRRGTGELFF	TGTGCCAGCAGTTACTACGGCGGGAGGAGGGGGACCGGGGAGCTGTTTTTT
TRBV28	.	few	TRBJ2-7	CASRRGRGPYLQYF	TGTGCCAGCAGACGAGGACGGGGGCCCTATCTGCAGTACTTC
TRBV5-4	.	.	TRBJ2-5	CASSLAGTQYF	TGTGCCAGCAGCTTGGCCGGGACCCAGTACTTC
TRBV13	TRBD2	few	TRBJ2-3	CASSLGFLAGGGLDTDTQYF	TGTGCCAGCAGCTTAGGTTTTCTAGCGGGAGGCGGTTTGGACACAGATACGCAGTATTTT
TRBV3-1	TRBD2	few	TRBJ2-4	CASSHWTSVKNIQYF	TGTGCCAGCAGCCACTGGACTAGTGTCAAAAACATTCAGTACTTC
TRBV28	.	.	TRBJ2-3	CASSFAPDTDTQYF	TGTGCCAGCAGTTTCGCCCCTGACACAGATACGCAGTATTTT
TRBV23-1	.	.	TRBJ2-4	CASSQSLARVGKNIQYF	TGCGCCAGCAGTCAATCGCTGGCTAGGGTGGGCAAAAACATTCAGTACTTC
TRBV30	.	few	TRBJ1-4	CAWSADSTTNEKLFF	TGTGCCTGGAGTGCCGACAGTACAACTAATGAAAAACTGTTTTTT
TRBV9	.	.	TRBJ1-1	CASTLGEGTEAFF	TGTGCCAGCACCCTGGGGGAGGGGACTGAAGCTTTCTTT
TRBV7-9	.	.	TRBJ2-1	CERRIGNRGRYYNEQFF	TGTGAAAGAAGAATAGGGAATAGAGGAAGATACTACAATGAGCAGTTCTTC
TRBV18	TRBD2	.	TRBJ2-7	CASSPLVGGASEQYF	TGTGCCAGCTCACCCCTCGTGGGAGGGGCGAGCGAGCAGTACTTC
TRBV29-1	.	few	TRBJ2-5	CSVVQGSYATQYF	TGCAGCGTTGTCCAGGGGTCATACGCGACCCAGTACTTC
TRBV5-6	.	.	TRBJ2-7	CASSLNGDEQYF	TGTGCCAGCAGCTTGAACGGGGACGAGCAGTACTTC
TRBV18	TRBD1	few	TRBJ2-6	CASSPLTGAGANVLTF	TGTGCCAGCTCACCCTTGACAGGGGCAGGGGCCAACGTCCTGACTTTC
TRBV11-1	TRBD1	.	TRBJ2-3	CASSLERQGAEDTQYF	TGTGCCAGCAGCTTAGAGCGACAGGGGGCGGAAGATACGCAGTATTTT
TRBV28	.	few	TRBJ1-5	CASSPSSGYQPQHF	TGTGCCAGCAGCCCTTCCTCAGGGTATCAGCCCCAGCATTTT
TRBV4-1	.	.	TRBJ2-7	CASSQEPTGRYF	TGCGCCAGCAGCCAAGAACCCACAGGGCGGTACTTC
TRBV27	.	.	TRBJ1-1	CASSALDITRGTEAFF	TGTGCCAGCAGCGCATTGGACATCACAAGGGGGACTGAAGCTTTCTTT
TRBV12-1	.	.	TRBJ2-3	CASSPGTSGNTDTQYF	TGTGCCAGCAGCCCTGGGACTAGCGGAAACACAGATACGCAGTATTTT
TRBV2	.	many	TRBJ2-4	CASMGYIQYF	TGTGCCAGCATGGGCTACATTCAGTACTTC
TRBV7-3	.	.	TRBJ2-3	CASSPDGNTDTQYF	TGTGCCAGCAGCCCGGACGGAAACACAGATACGCAGTATTTT
TRBV28	TRBD2	.	TRBJ2-1	CASSRASGSPMGEQFF	TGTGCCAGCAGTAGGGCTAGCGGGAGTCCGATGGGTGAGCAGTTCTTC
TRBV28	TRBD1	few	TRBJ2-7	CASSVFRTGFYEQYF	TGTGCCAGCAGTGTTTTCCGGACAGGATTCTACGAGCAGTACTTC
TRBV28	.	.	TRBJ2-2	CASTPKGSTTNTGELFF	TGTGCCAGCACTCCCAAGGGATCTACGACGAACACCGGGGAGCTGTTTTTT
TRBV4-1	.	many	TRBJ2-3	CASSQVALVVTDTQYF	TGCGCCAGCAGCCAAGTTGCACTAGTAGTGACAGATACGCAGTATTTT
TRBV27	TRBD1	few	TRBJ2-7	CASKSWTGFIDEQYF	TGTGCCAGCAAGTCTTGGACAGGTTTTATCGACGAGCAGTACTTC
TRBV2	.	.	TRBJ2-3	CATTPLATLDTQYF	TGTGCCACCACGCCACTAGCTACATTGGATACGCAGTATTTT
TRBV12-3/TRBV12-4	.	few	TRBJ2-3	CAGSVHNTDTQYF	TGTGCCGGTTCGGTCCACAACACAGATACGCAGTATTTT
TRBV14	TRBD2	.	TRBJ2-7	CASSQGPQGGPEEQYF	TGTGCCAGCAGCCAAGGCCCCCAGGGAGGGCCGGAGGAGCAGTACTTC
TRBV10-2	.	.	TRBJ2-1	CASSELGLSNEQFF	TGCGCCAGCAGTGAGTTAGGGCTGAGCAATGAGCAGTTCTTC
TRBV30	.	.	TRBJ1-1	CAWSHKTEAFF	TGTGCCTGGAGTCATAAGACTGAAGCTTTCTTT
TRBV7-9	.	.	TRBJ2-3	CASGRQEGTDTQYF	TGTGCCAGCGGACGACAGGAGGGCACAGATACGCAGTATTTT
TRBV4-1	TRBD1	few	TRBJ2-7	CASSPPEGQGAYEQYF	TGCGCCAGCAGCCCACCGGAGGGACAGGGAGCCTACGAGCAGTACTTC
TRBV29-1	.	few	TRBJ2-2	CSVDEANTGELFF	TGCAGCGTTGACGAAGCGAACACCGGGGAGCTGTTTTTT
TRBV5-6	TRBD2	.	TRBJ2-7	CASRRGATLYEQYF	TGTGCCAGCAGGCGGGGGGCGACACTCTACGAGCAGTACTTC
TRBV29-1	TRBD1	few	TRBJ1-6	CSVKTGGNSPLHF	TGCAGCGTCAAAACAGGGGGTAATTCACCCCTCCACTTT
TRBV4-1	TRBD1	.	TRBJ2-7	CASSQALTGNEQYF	TGCGCCAGCAGCCAAGCACTGACAGGGAACGAGCAGTACTTC
TRBV7-9	.	few	TRBJ1-4	CASSTRTDEKLFF	TGTGCCAGCAGCACTCGGACAGATGAAAAACTGTTTTTT
TRBV4-1	TRBD1	few	TRBJ2-6	CASSQLFGAGQGASGANVLTF	TGCGCCAGCAGCCAACTATTTGGTGCTGGACAGGGGGCATCAGGGGCCAACGTCCTGACTTTC
TRBV12-3/TRBV12-4	TRBD1	.	TRBJ2-2	CASSYQPGQGGTGELFF	TGTGCCAGCAGTTACCAACCGGGACAGGGAGGCACCGGGGAGCTGTTTTTT
TRBV10-2	.	few	TRBJ1-1	CASSEIQLNTEAFF	TGCGCCAGCAGTGAGATACAGCTGAACACTGAAGCTTTCTTT
TRBV12-3/TRBV12-4	.	few	TRBJ1-6	CASSLNTNSPLHF	TGTGCCAGCAGTTTAAACACTAATTCACCCCTCCACTTT
TRBV28	.	few	TRBJ1-1	CASSFVTNTEAFF	TGTGCCAGCAGTTTTGTAACCAACACTGAAGCTTTCTTT
TRBV7-3	.	few	TRBJ2-1	CASSQNPGRGYYNEQFF	TGTGCCAGCAGCCAAAATCCGGGACGGGGCTATTACAATGAGCAGTTCTTC
TRBV14	.	few	TRBJ2-7	CASSQGSTWQYF	TGTGCCAGCAGCCAAGGTTCCACCTGGCAGTACTTC
TRBV3-1	.	few	TRBJ1-2	CASSQDGAANYGYTF	TGTGCCAGCAGCCAAGACGGGGCAGCTAACTATGGCTACACCTTC
TRBV6-5	.	.	TRBJ1-3	CASSLGGASGNTIYF	TGTGCCAGCAGTTTGGGGGGGGCCTCTGGAAACACCATATATTTT